This TCR beta chain was documented in a study of T cell changes during pregnancy in multiple sclerosis. Method: immunoSEQ multiplex PCR; TCRdb's copy keeps in-frame clones and lacks some. This table has about 36,000 clones, 90% to 95% appearing once. The germline V gene has CDR1 SQVTM and CDR2 ANQGSEA. Trimming removed 7 bases at V and 5 bases at J, with 20 bases between. The CDR3 has 14 amino acids. The gene calls are TRBV29-1 and TRBJ1-1; perhaps TRBD1 as D (6 bases). Sequencing was performed on CD4+ T cells from peripheral blood mononuclear cells, taken in the first trimester of pregnancy. The receptor's source is a female donor with multiple sclerosis, enrolled in a pregnancy study. CDR3 nucleotide sequence: TGCAGCGAAGGGGGGGGGCGTGGCGGGACTGAAGCTTTCTTT. Translation gives CSEGGGRGGTEAFF.